The present T cell receptor (beta chain) was sequenced within a study of beta chain features in type 1 diabetes. Expressed TCRB transcripts were sequenced after all isolated RNA was converted to cDNA. Repertoires were generated with immunoSEQ multiplex PCR, while TCRdb's copy carries only in-frame clones and drops some. The sample contains under 250,000 clones, 27% of which appear only once. This CDR3 has 13 amino acids. The V gene lost 2 bases and the J gene lost 5 bases, with 8 bases spanning the gap. Germline CDR1 and CDR2: SGHTA and FQGNSA. The TCR was taken from a young man in good health. This rearrangement joins TRBV7-2 to TRBJ2-3; D remains unclear. Specimen: central memory CD4+ T cells from blood. The CDR3 DNA is TGTGCCAGCAGCTTAAGGAGAGGAGATACGCAGTATTTT. This encodes CASSLRRGDTQYF.